The sequence of this T cell receptor beta chain was determined in a study of blood T cell repertoires in COVID-19. Study details: Samples representing acute and convalescent COVID-19 were sourced from the United States, Italy and Spain. T cells, B-cell-depleted T cells, or PBMCs provided the cDNA or gDNA that served as material.

In the authors' workflow: Estimates of nucleated cell counts were drawn from the amplification of reference gene primers. Produced via immunoSEQ multiplex PCR; TCRdb's table is partial and in-frame only. V and J calls and clone size follow that table, whereas D and trimming were derived from the DNA. This table holds 250,000 to 300,000 clones, about 89% found once. The CDR3 loop spans 15 amino acids. Trimming took 8 bases from V and 4 from J, leaving 23 bases between them. Looked up from germline, CDR1 is SQVTM and CDR2 is ANQGSEA. Sequenced: peripheral blood. The receptor comes from a man aged 50-59 years with acute or convalescent COVID-19. The rearrangement joins TRBV29-1 to TRBJ1-1, with D hard to call. CDR3 sequence (DNA): TGCAGCTTTTTAGCAGCGGGCCTCGTAGGCACTGAAGCTTTCTTT. Protein product: CSFLAAGLVGTEAFF. The full variable domain, completed using reference TRBV29-1 and TRBJ1-1, is SAVISQKPSRDICQRGTSLTIQCQVDSQVTMMFWYRQQPGQSLTLIATANQGSEATYESGFVIDKFPISRPNLTFSTLTVSNMSPEDSSIYLCSFLAAGLVGTEAFFGQGTRLTVV.